This T cell receptor beta chain comes out of a study of T cell responses to AZD1222 COVID-19 vaccine. V trimming: 0 bases; J trimming: 4 bases; junction bases outside the gene matches: 2. Germline CDR1 reads SGHTA; CDR2 reads FQGNSA. The CDR3 is 15 residues long. Remarks on this clone: Antigen unknown.

Method: immunoSEQ multiplex PCR; TCRdb's copy keeps in-frame clones and lacks some. The sample lists about 85,000 clones, nearly 90% seen once, with 5.8% in the top ten. Study findings and constraints: Clonal diversity was possibly underestimated; the donors were predominantly white British and more often female.

The clonotype comes from an adult in good health. The source was peripheral blood, collected on day 0 of AZD1222 vaccination. The rearrangement uses TRBV7-2 and TRBJ2-3; 9 nucleotides line up with TRBD2. CDR3 coding DNA: TGTGCCAGCAGCTTAGCTAGCGGGAGTGCAGATACGCAGTATTTT. This encodes CASSLASGSADTQYF. The whole variable domain, filled in from reference TRBV7-2 and TRBJ2-3, reads GAGVSQSPSNKVTEKGKDVELRCDPISGHTALYWYRQSLGQGLEFLIYFQGNSAPDKSGLPSDRFSAERTGGSVSTLTIQRTQQEDSAVYLCASSLASGSADTQYFGPGTRLTVL.